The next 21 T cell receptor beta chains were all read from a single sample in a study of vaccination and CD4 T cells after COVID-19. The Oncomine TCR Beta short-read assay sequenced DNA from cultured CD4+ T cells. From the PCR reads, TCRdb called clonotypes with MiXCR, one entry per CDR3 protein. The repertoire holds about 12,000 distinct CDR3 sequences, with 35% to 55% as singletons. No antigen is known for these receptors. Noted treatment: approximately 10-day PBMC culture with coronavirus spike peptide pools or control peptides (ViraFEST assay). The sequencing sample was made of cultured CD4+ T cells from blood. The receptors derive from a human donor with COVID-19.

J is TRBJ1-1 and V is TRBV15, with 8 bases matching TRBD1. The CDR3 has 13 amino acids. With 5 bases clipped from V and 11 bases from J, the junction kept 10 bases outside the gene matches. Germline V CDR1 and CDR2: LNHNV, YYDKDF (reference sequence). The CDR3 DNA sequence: TGTGCCACCAGCTTTCGACAGGGGCTGTGGGCTTTCTTT. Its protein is CATSFRQGLWAFF.

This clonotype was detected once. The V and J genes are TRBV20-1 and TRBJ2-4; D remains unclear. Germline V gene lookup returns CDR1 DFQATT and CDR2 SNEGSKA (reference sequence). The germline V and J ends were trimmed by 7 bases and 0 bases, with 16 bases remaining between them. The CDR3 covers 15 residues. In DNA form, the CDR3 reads TGCAGTGTTAAGAGGAGTCCCGAAGCCAAAAACATTCAGTACTTC. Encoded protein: CSVKRSPEAKNIQYF.

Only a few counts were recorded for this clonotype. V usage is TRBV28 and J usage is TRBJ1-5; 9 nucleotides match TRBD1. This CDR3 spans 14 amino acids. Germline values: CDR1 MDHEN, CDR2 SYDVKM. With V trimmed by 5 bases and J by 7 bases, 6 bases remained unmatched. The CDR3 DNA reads TGTGCCAGCAGTACGGGACAGGGAAAGCAGCCCCAGCATTTT. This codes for CASSTGQGKQPQHF.

The CDR3 DNA reads TGTGCCAGTAGTATTCTAGCGGGGGGCCTCGACATTCAGTACTTC. This translates into CASSILAGGLDIQYF. V and J are TRBV19 and TRBJ2-4; 11 nucleotides line up with TRBD2. CDR3 size: 15 residues. In germline, CDR1 is LNHDA, CDR2 SQIVND (reference sequence). Trimming removed 3 bases from V and 8 bases from J; junction bases left unmatched: 6.

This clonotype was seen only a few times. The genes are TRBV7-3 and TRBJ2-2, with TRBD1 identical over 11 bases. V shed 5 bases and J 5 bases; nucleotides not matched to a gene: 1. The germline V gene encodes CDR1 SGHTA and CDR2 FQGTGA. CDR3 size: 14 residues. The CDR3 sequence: CASSGTGGTGELFF. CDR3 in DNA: TGTGCCAGCAGCGGGACAGGGGGGACCGGGGAGCTGTTTTTT.

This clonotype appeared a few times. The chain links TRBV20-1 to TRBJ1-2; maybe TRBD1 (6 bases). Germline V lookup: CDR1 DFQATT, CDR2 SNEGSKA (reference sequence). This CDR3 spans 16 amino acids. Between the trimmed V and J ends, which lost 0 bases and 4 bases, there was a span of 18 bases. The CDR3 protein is CSARDGGRGDAYGYTF. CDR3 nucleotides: TGCAGTGCTAGAGATGGGGGCCGAGGGGACGCCTATGGCTACACCTTC.

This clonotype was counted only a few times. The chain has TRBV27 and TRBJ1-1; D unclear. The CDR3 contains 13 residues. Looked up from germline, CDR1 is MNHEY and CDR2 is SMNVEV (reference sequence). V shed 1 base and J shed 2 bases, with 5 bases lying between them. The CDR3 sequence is CASSLLVNTEAFF. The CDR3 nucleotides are TGTGCCAGCAGTTTATTGGTCAACACTGAAGCTTTCTTT.

The CDR3 spells CASISIGQGYTGELFF. The CDR3 DNA is TGTGCCAGTATTTCTATAGGACAGGGGTACACCGGGGAGCTGTTTTTT. V and J are TRBV28 and TRBJ2-2; TRBD1 agrees at 9 bases. Germline values: CDR1 MDHEN, CDR2 SYDVKM. CDR3 length equals 16 residues. The V and J ends lost 9 bases and 3 bases, in that order; junction bases with no gene match: 11.

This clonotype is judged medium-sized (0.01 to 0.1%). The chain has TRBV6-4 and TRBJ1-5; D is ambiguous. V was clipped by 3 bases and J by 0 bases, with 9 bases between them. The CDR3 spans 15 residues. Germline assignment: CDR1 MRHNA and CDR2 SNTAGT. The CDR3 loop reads CASSEGGVSNQPQHF. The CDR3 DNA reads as TGTGCCAGCAGTGAAGGTGGAGTTAGCAATCAGCCCCAGCATTTT.

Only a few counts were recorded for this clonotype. This chain's CDR3 is CSAKGAMNTEAFF. Here the CDR3 DNA reads TGCAGTGCAAAAGGGGCCATGAACACTGAAGCTTTCTTT. V is TRBV20-1 and J is TRBJ1-1; TRBD1 might be the D (5 bases). Trimming left V 6 bases short and J 0 bases short, with 11 bases between. This CDR3 has 13 residues. Germline CDR1 and CDR2: DFQATT and SNEGSKA (reference sequence).

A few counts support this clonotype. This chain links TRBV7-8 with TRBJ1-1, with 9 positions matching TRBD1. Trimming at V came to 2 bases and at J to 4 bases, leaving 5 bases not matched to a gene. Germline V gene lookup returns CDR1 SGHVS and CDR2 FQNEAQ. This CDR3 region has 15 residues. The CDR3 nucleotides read TGTGCCAGCAGCTTACGGACAGGGGTGGGCACTGAAGCTTTCTTT. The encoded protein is CASSLRTGVGTEAFF.

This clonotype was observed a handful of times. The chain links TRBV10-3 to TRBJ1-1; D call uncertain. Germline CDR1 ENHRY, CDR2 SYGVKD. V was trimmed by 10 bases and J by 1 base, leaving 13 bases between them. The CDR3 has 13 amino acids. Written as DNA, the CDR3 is TGTGCCACCCAGCTGGCTGGGAACACTGAAGCTTTCTTT. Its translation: CATQLAGNTEAFF.

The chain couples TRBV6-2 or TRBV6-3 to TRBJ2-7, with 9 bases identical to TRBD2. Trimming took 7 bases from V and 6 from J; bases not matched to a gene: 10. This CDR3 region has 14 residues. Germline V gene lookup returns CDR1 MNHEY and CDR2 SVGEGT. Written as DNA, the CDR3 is TGTGCCAGCACCAATAGCGGGGGTTACCGCGAGCAGTACTTC. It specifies CASTNSGGYREQYF.

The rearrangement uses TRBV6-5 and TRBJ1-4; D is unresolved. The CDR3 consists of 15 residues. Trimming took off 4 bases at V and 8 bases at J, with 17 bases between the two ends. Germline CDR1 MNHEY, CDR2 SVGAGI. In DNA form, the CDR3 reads TGTGCCAGCAGTTCCCGGTGGACTCAAGGCGAAAAACTGTTTTTT. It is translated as CASSSRWTQGEKLFF.

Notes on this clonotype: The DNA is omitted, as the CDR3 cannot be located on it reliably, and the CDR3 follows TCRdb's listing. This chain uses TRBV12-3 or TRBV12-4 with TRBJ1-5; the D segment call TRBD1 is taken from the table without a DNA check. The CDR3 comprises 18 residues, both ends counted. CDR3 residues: CASSLGNRVGGGNQPRHF.

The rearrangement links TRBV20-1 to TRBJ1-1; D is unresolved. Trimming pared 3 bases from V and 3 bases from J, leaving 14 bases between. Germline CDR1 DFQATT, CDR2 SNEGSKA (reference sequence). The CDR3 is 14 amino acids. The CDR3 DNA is TGCAGTGCTAGGGTCGGACCGCCCGACACTGAAGCTTTCTTT. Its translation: CSARVGPPDTEAFF.

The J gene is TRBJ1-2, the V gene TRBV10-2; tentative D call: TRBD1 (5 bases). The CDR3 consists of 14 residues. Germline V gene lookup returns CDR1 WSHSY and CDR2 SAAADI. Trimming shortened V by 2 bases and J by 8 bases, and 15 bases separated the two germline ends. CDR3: CASSESQGSGGYTF. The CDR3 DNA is TGCGCCAGCAGTGAGAGTCAGGGAAGCGGAGGCTACACCTTC.

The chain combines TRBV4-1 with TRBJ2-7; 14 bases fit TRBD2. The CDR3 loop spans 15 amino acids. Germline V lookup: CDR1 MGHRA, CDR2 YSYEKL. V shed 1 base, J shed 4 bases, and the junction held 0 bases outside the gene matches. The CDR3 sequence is CASSQGTSGGYEQYF. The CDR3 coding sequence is TGCGCCAGCAGCCAAGGGACTAGCGGGGGGTACGAGCAGTACTTC.

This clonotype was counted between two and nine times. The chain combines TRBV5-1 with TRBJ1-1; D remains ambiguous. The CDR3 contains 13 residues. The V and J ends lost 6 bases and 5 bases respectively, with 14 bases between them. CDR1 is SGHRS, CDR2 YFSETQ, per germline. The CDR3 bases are TGCGCCAGCACCCTCGAGGGTGCGACTGAAGCTTTCTTT. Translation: CASTLEGATEAFF.

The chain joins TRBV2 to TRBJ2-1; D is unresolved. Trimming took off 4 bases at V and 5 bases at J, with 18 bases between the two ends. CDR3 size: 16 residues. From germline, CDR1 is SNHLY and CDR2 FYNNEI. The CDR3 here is CASSGSMNSLNNEQFF. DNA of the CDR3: TGTGCCAGCAGTGGGAGTATGAACAGTTTGAACAATGAGCAGTTCTTC.

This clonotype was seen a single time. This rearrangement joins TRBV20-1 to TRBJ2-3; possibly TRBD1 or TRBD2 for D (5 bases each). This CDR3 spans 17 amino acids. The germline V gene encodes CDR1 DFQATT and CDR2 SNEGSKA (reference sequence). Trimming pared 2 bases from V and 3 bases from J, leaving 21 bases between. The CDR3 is CSARLAGTHGLTDTQYF. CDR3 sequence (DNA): TGCAGTGCTAGATTAGCCGGGACCCATGGCCTTACAGATACGCAGTATTTT.